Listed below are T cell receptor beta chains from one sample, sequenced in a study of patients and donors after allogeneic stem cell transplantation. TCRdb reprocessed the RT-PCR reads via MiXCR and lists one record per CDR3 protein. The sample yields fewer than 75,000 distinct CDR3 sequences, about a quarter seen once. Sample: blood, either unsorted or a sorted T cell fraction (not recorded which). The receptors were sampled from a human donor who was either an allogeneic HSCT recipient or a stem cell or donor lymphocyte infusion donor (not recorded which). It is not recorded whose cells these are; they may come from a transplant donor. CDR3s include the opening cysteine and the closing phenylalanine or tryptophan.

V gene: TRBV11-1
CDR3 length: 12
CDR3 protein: CASSLLGDQAFF

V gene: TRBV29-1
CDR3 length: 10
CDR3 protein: CSVGGEKLFF

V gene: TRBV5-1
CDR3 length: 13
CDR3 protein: CASSFGDGTEAFF

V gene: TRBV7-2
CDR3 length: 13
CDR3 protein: CASSEPPRSPLHF

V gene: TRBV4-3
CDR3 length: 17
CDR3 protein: CASSQDFTGTPFYEQYF

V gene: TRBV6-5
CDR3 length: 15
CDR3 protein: CASSYGPTGGRGYTF

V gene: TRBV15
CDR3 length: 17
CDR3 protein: CATSRDNFRATGNTIYF

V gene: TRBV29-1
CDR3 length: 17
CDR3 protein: CSVEGPADGASYNEQFF

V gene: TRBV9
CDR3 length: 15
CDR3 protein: CASSTGDSRYNEQFF

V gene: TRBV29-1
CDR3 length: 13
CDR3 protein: CSGGPGLGSEQYF

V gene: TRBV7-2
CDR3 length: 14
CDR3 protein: CASRDRPSGNTIYF

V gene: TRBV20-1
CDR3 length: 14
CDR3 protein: CSARRLWVNTEAFF

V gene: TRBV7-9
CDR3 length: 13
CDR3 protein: CASRRDPWDTQYF

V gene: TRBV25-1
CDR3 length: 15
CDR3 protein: CASSELGNSNQPQHF

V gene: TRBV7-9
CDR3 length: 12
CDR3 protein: CASSWYQETQYF

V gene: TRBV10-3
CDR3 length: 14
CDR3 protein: CAISDQLTNQPQHF

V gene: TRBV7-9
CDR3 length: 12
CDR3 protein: CASSVQDSEAFF

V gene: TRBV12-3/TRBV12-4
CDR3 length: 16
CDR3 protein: CASIPNSGANTGELFF

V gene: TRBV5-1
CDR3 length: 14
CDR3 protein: CASRGLAGSYEQYF

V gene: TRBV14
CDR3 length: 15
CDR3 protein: CASSLFLAAYNEQFF

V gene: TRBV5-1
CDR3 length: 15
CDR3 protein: CASSLGVAVRPEAFF

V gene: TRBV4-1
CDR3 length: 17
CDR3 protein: CASSQTIDRWDTGELFF

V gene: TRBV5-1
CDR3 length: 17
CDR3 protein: CASSLRQGGLGNTEAFF

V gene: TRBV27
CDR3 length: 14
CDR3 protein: CATRLGHANEKLFF

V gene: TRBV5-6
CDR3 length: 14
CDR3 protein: CASSLKGTGYEQYF

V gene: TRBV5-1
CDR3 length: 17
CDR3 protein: CASSPRLAGDHKNIQYF

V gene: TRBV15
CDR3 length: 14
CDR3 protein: CATSRDSDFNEQFF

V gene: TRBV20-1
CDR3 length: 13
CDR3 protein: CSLDRGWDYGYTF

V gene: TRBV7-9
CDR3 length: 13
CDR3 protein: CASSFGTGGELFF

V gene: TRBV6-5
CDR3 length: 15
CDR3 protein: CASSYSRTTNEKLFF

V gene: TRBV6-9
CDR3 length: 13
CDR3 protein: CASSSKGTYEQYF

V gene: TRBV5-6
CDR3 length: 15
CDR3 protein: CASSLPRASSYEQYF

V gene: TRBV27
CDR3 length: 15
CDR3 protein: CASSPYPGQSYGYTF

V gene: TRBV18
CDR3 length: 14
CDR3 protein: CASSPRDGHYGYTF

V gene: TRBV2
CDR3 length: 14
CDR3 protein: CATAHGDLNYGYTF

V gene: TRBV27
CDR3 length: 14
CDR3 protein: CASSIGQPNTEAFF

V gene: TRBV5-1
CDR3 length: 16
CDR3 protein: CASSRRGTSNSSPLHF

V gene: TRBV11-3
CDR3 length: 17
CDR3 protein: CASSLGANRELQETQYF

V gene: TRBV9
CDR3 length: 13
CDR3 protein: CASSVAQDTEAFF

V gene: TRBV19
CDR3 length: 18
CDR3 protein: CASSIAGVSAANTGELFF

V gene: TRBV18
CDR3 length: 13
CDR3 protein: CASSPDIQGEAFF

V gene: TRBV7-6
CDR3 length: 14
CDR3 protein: CASSLIHVFNEQFF

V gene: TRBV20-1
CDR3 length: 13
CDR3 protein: CSAPALFGNTIYF

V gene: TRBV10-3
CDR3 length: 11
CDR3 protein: CAIPGVGGYTF

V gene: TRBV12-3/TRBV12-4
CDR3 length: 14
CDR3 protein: CASSDPGQGVEQYF

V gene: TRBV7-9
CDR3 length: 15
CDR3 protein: CASLGGHTNTGELFF

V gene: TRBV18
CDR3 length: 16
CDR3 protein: CASSPLGGGLNNEQFF

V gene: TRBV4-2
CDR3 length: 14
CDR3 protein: CASSQDRGPYGYTF

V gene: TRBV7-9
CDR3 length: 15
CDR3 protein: CASSPIGTGIPTIYF

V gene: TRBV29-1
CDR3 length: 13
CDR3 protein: CSVTGGTNYGYTF

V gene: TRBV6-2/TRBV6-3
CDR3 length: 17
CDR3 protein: CASRKFDRGLSQETQYF

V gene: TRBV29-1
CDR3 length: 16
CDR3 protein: CSAPSTSGLSSYEQYF

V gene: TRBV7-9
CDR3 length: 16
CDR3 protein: CASSLQREQNSNGYTF

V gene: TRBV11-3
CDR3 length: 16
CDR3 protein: CASSQESGHILYGYTF

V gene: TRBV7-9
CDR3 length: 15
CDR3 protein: CASSFPGQENYGYTF

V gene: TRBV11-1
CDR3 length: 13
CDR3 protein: CASSRQGLDTQYF

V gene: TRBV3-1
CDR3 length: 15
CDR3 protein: CASSPGTRGTGELFF

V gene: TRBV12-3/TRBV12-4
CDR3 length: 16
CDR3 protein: CASSLGPRDSPYGYTF

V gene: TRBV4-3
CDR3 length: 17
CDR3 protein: CASSPLLWLASHYGYTF